This T cell receptor beta chain originates from a study of T cell responses to AZD1222 COVID-19 vaccine. To note about this clone: Its target is unknown.

Study-wide points: Researchers report vaccine-associated CD4 TCRs spanning spike, with dominance at 160-218 and 743-854. Among the donors, most were white British and more were female, and clonal diversity was possibly underestimated. At study baseline, merely more than 5 AZD1222 recipients were seropositive.

Repertoires were generated with immunoSEQ multiplex PCR, while TCRdb's copy carries only in-frame clones and drops some. The table has some 130,000 clones, around 93% seen once. Combined were second doses at about 4 or about 12 weeks. The CDR3 spans 14 residues. J lost 4 bases, V lost 5 bases, and 5 bases had no gene match. Germline CDR1 reads MDHEN; CDR2 reads SYDVKM. This TCR was sampled from an adult who received the AZD1222 COVID-19 vaccine. This specimen was peripheral blood, taken 28 days after the second AZD1222 dose. V usage is TRBV28 and J usage is TRBJ1-1, with 9 bases aligning to TRBD1. CDR3 sequence: CASSLGQGSTEAFF. The CDR3, as DNA: TGTGCCAGCAGTCTAGGACAGGGGAGCACTGAAGCTTTCTTT.